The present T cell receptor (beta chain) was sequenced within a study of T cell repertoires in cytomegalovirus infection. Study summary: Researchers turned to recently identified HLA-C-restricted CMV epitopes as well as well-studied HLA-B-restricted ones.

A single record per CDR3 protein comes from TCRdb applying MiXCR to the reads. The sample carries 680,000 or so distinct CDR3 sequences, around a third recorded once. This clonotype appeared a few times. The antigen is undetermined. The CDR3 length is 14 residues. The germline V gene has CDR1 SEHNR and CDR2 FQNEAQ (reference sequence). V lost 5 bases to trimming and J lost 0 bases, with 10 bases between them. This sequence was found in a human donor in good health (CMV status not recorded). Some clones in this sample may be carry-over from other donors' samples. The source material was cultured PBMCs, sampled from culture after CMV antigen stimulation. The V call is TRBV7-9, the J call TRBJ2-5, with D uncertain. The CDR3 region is CASSAELYQETQYF. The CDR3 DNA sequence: TGTGCCAGCAGCGCCGAGTTGTACCAAGAGACCCAGTACTTC.